What follows is one T cell receptor beta chain and its context. The target antigen is unknown. Random hexamers were used to reverse transcribe an amount of roughly 0.5 to 1 ug RNA. An immunoSEQ multiplex PCR amplified TCR beta CDR3 over 54 Vbeta and 13 Jbeta. TCRdb recomputed calls from the immunoSEQ multiplex PCR reads with MiXCR, one row per CDR3 protein. The table shows 200,000 to 250,000 distinct CDR3 sequences, with approximately 94% occurring only once. The entry originates in a study of CD8 T cells in Susac syndrome. Whole-study findings and limits: The CD4+ T cell repertoires in Susac syndrome were not clonally expanded.

CD8+ and CD4+ T cells circulating in blood were sequenced for TCR beta. What was sequenced was CD4+ T cells from PBMCs. The sequence was obtained from a human donor with Susac syndrome.

CDR3 residues: CASSAGGAYEQYF. As DNA, the CDR3 is TGTGCCAGCTCCGCCGGGGGGGCCTACGAGCAGTACTTC. This rearrangement joins TRBV18 to TRBJ2-7, with TRBD2 identical over 8 bases. Germline V gene sequence: CDR1 KGHSH, CDR2 LQKENI. This CDR3 has 13 amino acids. The ends lost 6 bases at V and 2 bases at J; junction bases unmatched: 3.